Below are 23 T cell receptor beta chains sequenced from a single sample in a study of T cell responses to AZD1222 COVID-19 vaccine (dated by TCRdb to the early 2020s). The sample's time point, from its label and the paper: baseline before first vaccination. The library was built by means of the immunoSEQ multiplex PCR assay. The source is immuneACCESS, and TCRdb retained only in-frame sequences with V and J called. Part of the clones is not carried over; for the studies checked, unresolved V genes explain less than half of this, and the remainder is unexplained. The sample table records some 190,000 clones; approximately 92% of these occur just once. The top ten clonotypes cover 1% to 1.5% of the sample. The sample here was peripheral blood, taken on day 0 of AZD1222 vaccination. These receptors all stem from an adult in good health.

V gene TRBV28 combines with J gene TRBJ2-3; D ambiguous. The germline gives CDR1 MDHEN, CDR2 SYDVKM. The V gene lost 1 base and the J gene lost 4 bases, with 3 bases spanning the gap. The length of the CDR3 is 12 residues. Written as DNA, the CDR3 is TGTGCCAGCAGTTTATCTGCAGATACGCAGTATTTT. Protein: CASSLSADTQYF.

V gene TRBV14 combines with J gene TRBJ2-5; tentatively, D is TRBD2 (7 bases). This CDR3 is 15 amino acids long. The V gene's germline CDR1 is SGHDN and CDR2 FVKESK. V was shortened by 4 bases and J by 5 bases, with 17 bases between the two germline ends. The CDR3 protein is CASSLLGGPEETQYF. CDR3 coding DNA: TGTGCCAGCAGCCTCCTGGGGGGGCCAGAGGAGACCCAGTACTTC.

The rearrangement joins TRBV12-3 or TRBV12-4 to TRBJ1-5; weak D call: TRBD1 (5 bases). The CDR3 loop spans 10 amino acids. Written as DNA, the CDR3 is TGTCCCGGGGGGGGGAAGCCCCAGCATTTT. This translates into CPGGGKPQHF.

The rearrangement uses TRBV11-2 and TRBJ1-2; D is uncertain. This CDR3 is built from 13 residues. Germline V gene data show CDR1 as SGHAT and CDR2 as FQNNGV. V lost 4 bases to trimming and J lost 8 bases, with 14 bases between them. The CDR3 DNA is TGTGCCAGCAGCTCCTGGACCGCGAAAGGCTACACCTTC. Encoded protein: CASSSWTAKGYTF. The entire variable domain, with the rest obtained from reference TRBV11-2 and TRBJ1-2, is as follows: EAGVAQSPRYKIIEKRQSVAFWCNPISGHATLYWYQQILGQGPKLLIQFQNNGVVDDSQLPKDRFSAERLKGVDSTLKIQPAKLEDSAVYLCASSSWTAKGYTFGSGTRLTVV.

This chain joins TRBV3-1 (or the pseudogene TRBV3-2) and TRBJ1-2, with 8 bases that match TRBD1. The CDR3 spans 15 residues. V was clipped by 4 bases and J by 4 bases; unmatched bases: 8. From germline, CDR1 is LGHDT and CDR2 YNNKEL (reference sequence). In DNA form, the CDR3 reads TGTGCCAGCAGCCCCGACAGGGGTGCGGGCTATGGCTACACCTTC. Its protein product is CASSPDRGAGYGYTF.

V gene TRBV12-3 or TRBV12-4 combines with J gene TRBJ1-2; 8 nucleotides line up with TRBD1. V lost 2 bases to trimming and J lost 10 bases; unmatched junction nucleotides: 3. This CDR3 is built from 12 residues. The CDR3 loop reads CASSLQGADYTF. In DNA, the CDR3 is TGTGCCAGCAGTTTACAGGGGGCAGACTACACCTTC.

The chain combines TRBV7-9 with TRBJ2-1; D ambiguous. Trimming removed 0 bases from V and 4 bases from J, with 13 bases in between. The CDR3 loop spans 16 amino acids. Looked up from germline, CDR1 is SEHNR and CDR2 is FQNEAQ (reference sequence). The CDR3 DNA reads TGTGCCAGCAGCTTAGCATTGGCACTTACATACAATGAGCAGTTCTTC. This codes for CASSLALALTYNEQFF.

This clone appeared a single time. The chain joins TRBV2 to TRBJ1-4; D remains unclear. V lost 5 bases, J lost 0 bases, and 13 bases lay in between. The CDR3 loop spans 16 amino acids. Germline CDR1 reads SNHLY; CDR2 reads FYNNEI. CDR3 loop: CASSQRTLATNEKLFF. CDR3 DNA sequence: TGTGCCAGCAGTCAGAGGACGCTTGCAACTAATGAAAAACTGTTTTTT.

V gene TRBV3-1 (or the pseudogene TRBV3-2) combines with J gene TRBJ1-2; D uncertain. Germline CDR1 LGHDT, CDR2 YNNKEL (reference sequence). Between the trimmed V and J ends, which lost 4 bases and 4 bases, there was a span of 4 bases. The CDR3 is made up of 11 amino acids. The DNA for the CDR3 is TGTGCCAGCAGCCTGGCCTATGGCTACACCTTC. Encoded protein: CASSLAYGYTF.

V and J are TRBV12-3 or TRBV12-4 and TRBJ1-1; D ambiguous. V was cut by 7 bases and J by 5 bases, with 14 bases left in between. The CDR3 is 13 residues long. The DNA of the CDR3 is TGTGCCAGCACCCTGGGTCCGGGGACTGAAGCTTTCTTT. This gives the protein CASTLGPGTEAFF.

The rearrangement links TRBV28 to TRBJ1-2, with D tentatively TRBD1 (6 bases). Germline CDR1 MDHEN, CDR2 SYDVKM. The CDR3 totals 15 residues. V lost 5 bases and J lost 3, with 16 bases in between. In DNA form, the CDR3 reads TGTGCCAGCAGTCCCCCCGGGGGGCAGGACTATGGCTACACCTTC. Translating it yields CASSPPGGQDYGYTF.

This chain joins TRBV7-9 and TRBJ2-7; D not resolved. There are 11 residues in the CDR3. Trimming took 0 bases from V and 7 from J, leaving 4 bases between them. The germline CDR1 and CDR2 sequences are SEHNR and FQNEAQ (reference sequence). The CDR3 coding sequence is TGTGCCAGCAGCTTAGCAGGGGAGCAGTACTTC. Translation gives CASSLAGEQYF.

This clone was seen once. The chain combines TRBV5-1 with TRBJ1-1, with D unclear. Deletions cut 0 bases from V and 6 bases from J, with 12 bases between. The CDR3 is made up of 14 amino acids. Germline V CDR1 and CDR2: SGHRS, YFSETQ. The CDR3 coding sequence is TGCGCCAGCAGCTTGGAAGCGGGGAGCTCTGAAGCTTTCTTT. Its protein is CASSLEAGSSEAFF.

J is TRBJ2-2 and V is TRBV2, with D maybe TRBD1 (6 bases). V was shortened by 4 bases and J by 6 bases, with 9 bases between the two germline ends. CDR3 length: 13 amino acids. The germline CDR1 and CDR2 sequences are SNHLY and FYNNEI. CDR3 amino acids: CASSVRGSGELFF. CDR3 in DNA: TGTGCCAGCAGTGTGAGGGGGTCCGGGGAGCTGTTTTTT.

This chain connects TRBV25-1 to TRBJ1-4, with D hard to call. V lost 2 bases, J lost 3 bases, and 10 bases lay in between. The CDR3 sequence is 15 residues long. Germline values: CDR1 MGHDK, CDR2 SYGVNS. CDR3: CASSELGGPNEKLFF. The CDR3 DNA is TGTGCCAGCAGTGAACTGGGCGGTCCTAATGAAAAACTGTTTTTT.

The chain combines TRBV2 with TRBJ1-5, with TRBD1 matching over 7 bases. With 6 bases clipped from V and 6 bases from J, the junction kept 5 bases outside the gene matches. CDR1 and CDR2 (germline): SNHLY, FYNNEI. The length of the CDR3 is 13 residues. CDR3 in amino acids: CASRQGQGQPQHF. The CDR3 coding sequence is TGTGCCAGCAGACAGGGGCAGGGTCAGCCCCAGCATTTT.

This clone turned up a few times. This chain connects TRBV9 to TRBJ2-5, with 8 bases lining up with TRBD2. Germline V gives CDR1 SGDLS, CDR2 YYNGEE. V was pared by 0 bases and J by 5 bases, with 6 bases of the junction left unmatched. This CDR3 has 15 amino acids. This chain's CDR3 is CASSVGVAGSETQYF. The CDR3 DNA reads TGTGCCAGCAGCGTAGGGGTAGCGGGGTCGGAGACCCAGTACTTC.

The V and J genes are TRBV5-1 and TRBJ1-2, with a possible D match to TRBD1 (5 bases). Trimming took 0 bases from V and 4 from J, leaving 13 bases between them. Germline V gene sequence: CDR1 SGHRS, CDR2 YFSETQ. The CDR3 length is 15 residues. The CDR3 spells CASSLARVGFYGYTF. DNA for the CDR3: TGCGCCAGCAGCTTGGCCAGGGTGGGATTCTATGGCTACACCTTC.

This clone was recorded once. This chain uses TRBV2 with TRBJ1-2, with D possibly matching TRBD1 (6 bases). V dropped 3 bases and J dropped 8 bases, with 16 bases sitting between them. The CDR3 is 14 residues long. Per germline, CDR1 SNHLY and CDR2 FYNNEI. DNA for the CDR3: TGTGCCAGCAGTGATTCGAGGGGGATCGGGGGCTACACCTTC. It specifies CASSDSRGIGGYTF.

The CDR3 nucleotides are TGTGCCAGCGGCAACAGGGGGAGCGGTCAGCCCCAGCATTTT. It translates to CASGNRGSGQPQHF. V and J are TRBV28 and TRBJ1-5, with 8 bases aligning to TRBD1. V shed 8 bases and J 6 bases; nucleotides not matched to a gene: 9. Germline-derived CDR1 and CDR2 are MDHEN and SYDVKM. This CDR3 has 14 amino acids.

This chain's CDR3 is CASSPQGLRGGTQYF. CDR3 DNA: TGTGCCAGCAGTCCCCAGGGTCTGCGGGGCGGGACCCAGTACTTC. The V and J genes are TRBV27 and TRBJ2-5, with TRBD2 as a possible D gene (6 bases). The ends were cut back, 5 bases at V and 7 bases at J, with 20 bases in the middle. CDR3 length: 15 amino acids. Germline CDR1 and CDR2: MNHEY and SMNVEV (reference sequence).

In this sample, this clone turned up once. This chain links TRBV3-1 (or the pseudogene TRBV3-2) with TRBJ1-1, with D hard to call. The CDR3 sequence is 11 residues long. Germline-derived CDR1 and CDR2 are LGHDT and YNNKEL (reference sequence). Trimming cost V 1 base and J 10 bases, with 7 bases left between them. The CDR3 region is CASSQGPAAFF. The CDR3 nucleotides are TGTGCCAGCAGCCAAGGGCCGGCAGCTTTCTTT.

This rearrangement joins TRBV27 to TRBJ2-7; tentatively, D is TRBD1 (6 bases). CDR3 length: 15 amino acids. V gave up 3 bases and J gave up 0 bases, with 12 bases separating them. Germline loops: CDR1 MNHEY, CDR2 SMNVEV (reference sequence). The CDR3 loop is CASSFRGQISYEQYF. The CDR3 coding sequence is TGTGCCAGCAGTTTCCGCGGACAGATCTCCTACGAGCAGTACTTC.